The sequence of this TCR beta chain was determined in a study of cytomegalovirus exposure and HLA in healthy donors. Turning to the study itself: A subsequent analysis reported that the 95 to 150 validation repertoires were produced on the same platform that had also been used for the approximately 710 first-cohort repertoires.

Using immunoSEQ multiplex PCR, the repertoire was profiled, and TCRdb retains in-frame clones only, with some absent. This sample has roughly 120,000 clones, with approximately 94% found just once. While the first cohort had 600 to 850 subjects, the donors belonged to the separate validation cohort of 100 to 150 subjects. The CDR3 has 17 amino acids. Whole-study results and caveats: Most TCR sequences proved rare, with some public TCRs found in many donors.

About this clone itself: Antigen specificity is unknown.

The sequenced material came from PBMCs. This chain connects TRBV21-1 to TRBJ2-7; TRBD2 is taken as the D call from the table, unchecked against the DNA. TRBV21-1 is marked as a pseudogene. This clonotype originated in a woman younger than 30 in good health and CMV-seronegative. This CDR3 is CASSKDIKREELEEQYF. As DNA, the CDR3 is TGTGCCAGCAGCAAAGACATCAAGCGGGAGGAGCTGGAGGAGCAGTACTTC.